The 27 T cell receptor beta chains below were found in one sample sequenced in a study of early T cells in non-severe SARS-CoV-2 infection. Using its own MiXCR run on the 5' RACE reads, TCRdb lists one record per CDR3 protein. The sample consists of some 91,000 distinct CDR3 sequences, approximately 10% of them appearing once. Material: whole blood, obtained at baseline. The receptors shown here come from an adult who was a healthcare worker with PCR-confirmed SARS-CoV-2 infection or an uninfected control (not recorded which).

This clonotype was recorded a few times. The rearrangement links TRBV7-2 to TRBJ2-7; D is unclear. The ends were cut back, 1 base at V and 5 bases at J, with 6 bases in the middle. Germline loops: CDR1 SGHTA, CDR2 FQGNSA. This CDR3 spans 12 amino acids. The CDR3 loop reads CASSLDQNEQYF. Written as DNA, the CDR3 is TGTGCCAGCAGCTTAGATCAGAACGAGCAGTACTTC.

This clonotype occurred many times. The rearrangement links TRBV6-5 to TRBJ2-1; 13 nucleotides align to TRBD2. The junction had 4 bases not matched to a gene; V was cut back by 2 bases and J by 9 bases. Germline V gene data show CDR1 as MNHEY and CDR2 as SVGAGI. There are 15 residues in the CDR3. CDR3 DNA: TGTGCCAGCAGTTACGGACTAGCGGGAGAAAGTGAGCAGTTCTTC. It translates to CASSYGLAGESEQFF.

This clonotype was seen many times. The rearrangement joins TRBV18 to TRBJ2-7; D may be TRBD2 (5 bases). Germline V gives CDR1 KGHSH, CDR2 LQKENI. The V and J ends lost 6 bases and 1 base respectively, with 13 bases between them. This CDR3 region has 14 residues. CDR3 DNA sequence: TGTGCCAGCTCCCCTTACCGGGAATCCTACGAGCAGTACTTC. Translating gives CASSPYRESYEQYF.

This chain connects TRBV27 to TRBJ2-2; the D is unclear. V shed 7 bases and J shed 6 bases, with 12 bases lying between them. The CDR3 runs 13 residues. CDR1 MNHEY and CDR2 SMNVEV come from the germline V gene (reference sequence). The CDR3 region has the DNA TGTGCCAGCACCCTAACCTTATCCGGGGAGCTGTTTTTT. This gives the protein CASTLTLSGELFF.

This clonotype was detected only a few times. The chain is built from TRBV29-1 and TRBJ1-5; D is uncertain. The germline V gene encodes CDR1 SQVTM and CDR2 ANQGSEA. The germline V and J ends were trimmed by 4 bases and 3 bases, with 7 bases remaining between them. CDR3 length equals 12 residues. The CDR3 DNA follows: TGCAGCGTTGCCCAGCCCAATCAGCCCCAGCATTTT. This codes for CSVAQPNQPQHF.

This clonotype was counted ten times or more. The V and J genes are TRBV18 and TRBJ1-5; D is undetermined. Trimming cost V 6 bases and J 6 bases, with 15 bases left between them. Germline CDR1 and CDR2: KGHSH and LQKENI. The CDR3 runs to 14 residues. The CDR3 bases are TGTGCCAGCTCGGCGGCGGGTGGCAGTCAGCCCCAGCATTTT. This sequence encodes CASSAAGGSQPQHF.

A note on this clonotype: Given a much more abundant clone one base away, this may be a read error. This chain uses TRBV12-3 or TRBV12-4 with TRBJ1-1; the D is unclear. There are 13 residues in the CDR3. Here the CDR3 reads CVSTKRTNTEAFF. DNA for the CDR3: TGTGTCAGCACCAAGAGGACGAACACTGAAGCTTTCTTT.

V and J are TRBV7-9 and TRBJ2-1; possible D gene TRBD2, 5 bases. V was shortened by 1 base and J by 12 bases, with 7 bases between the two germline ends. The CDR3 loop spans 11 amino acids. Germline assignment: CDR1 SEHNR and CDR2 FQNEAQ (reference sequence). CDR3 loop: CASSLGRGQFF. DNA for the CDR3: TGTGCCAGCAGCTTAGGTCGGGGGCAGTTCTTC. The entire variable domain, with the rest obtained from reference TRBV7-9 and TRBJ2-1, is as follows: DTGVSQNPRHKITKRGQNVTFRCDPISEHNRLYWYRQTLGQGPEFLTYFQNEAQLEKSRLLSDRFSAERPKGSFSTLEIQRTEQGDSAMYLCASSLGRGQFFGPGTRLTVL.

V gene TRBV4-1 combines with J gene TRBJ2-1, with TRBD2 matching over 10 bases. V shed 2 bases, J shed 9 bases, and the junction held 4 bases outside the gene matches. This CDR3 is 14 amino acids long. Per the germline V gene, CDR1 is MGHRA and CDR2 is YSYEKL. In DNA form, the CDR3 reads TGCGCCAGCAGCCAACTAGCGGGAGCGCCTGAGCAGTTCTTC. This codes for CASSQLAGAPEQFF.

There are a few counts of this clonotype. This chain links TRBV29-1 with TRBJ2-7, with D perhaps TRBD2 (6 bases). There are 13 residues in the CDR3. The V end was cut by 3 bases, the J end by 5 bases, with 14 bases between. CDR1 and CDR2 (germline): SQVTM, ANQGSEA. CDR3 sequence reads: CSVEFLGRNEQYF. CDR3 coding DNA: TGCAGCGTTGAGTTCCTGGGGAGGAACGAGCAGTACTTC.

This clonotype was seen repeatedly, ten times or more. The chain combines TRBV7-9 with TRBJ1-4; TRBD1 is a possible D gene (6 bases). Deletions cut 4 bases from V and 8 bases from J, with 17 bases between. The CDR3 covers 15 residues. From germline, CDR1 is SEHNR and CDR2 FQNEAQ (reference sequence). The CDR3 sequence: CASSSRTARIEKLFF. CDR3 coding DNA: TGTGCCAGCAGCTCGCGGACAGCCAGGATCGAAAAACTGTTTTTT.

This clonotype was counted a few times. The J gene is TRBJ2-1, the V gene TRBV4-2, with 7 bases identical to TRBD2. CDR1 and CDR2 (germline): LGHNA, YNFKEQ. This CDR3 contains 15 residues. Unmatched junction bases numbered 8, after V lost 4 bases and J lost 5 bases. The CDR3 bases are TGTGCCAGCAGCCCGAGTTCCGGGACTAACAATGAGCAGTTCTTC. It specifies CASSPSSGTNNEQFF.

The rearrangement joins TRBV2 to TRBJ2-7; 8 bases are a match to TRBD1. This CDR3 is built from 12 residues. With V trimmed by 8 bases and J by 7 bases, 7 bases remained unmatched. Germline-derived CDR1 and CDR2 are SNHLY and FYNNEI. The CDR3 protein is CASGSGGYEQYF. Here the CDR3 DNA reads TGTGCCAGCGGATCAGGGGGCTATGAGCAGTACTTC.

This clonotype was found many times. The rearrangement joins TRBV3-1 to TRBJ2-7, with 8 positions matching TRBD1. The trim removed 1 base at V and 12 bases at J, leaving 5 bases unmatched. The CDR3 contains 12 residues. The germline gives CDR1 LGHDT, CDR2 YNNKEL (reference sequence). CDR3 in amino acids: CASSQGDRSLYF. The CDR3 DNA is TGTGCCAGCAGCCAAGGGGACAGGAGCTTGTACTTC.

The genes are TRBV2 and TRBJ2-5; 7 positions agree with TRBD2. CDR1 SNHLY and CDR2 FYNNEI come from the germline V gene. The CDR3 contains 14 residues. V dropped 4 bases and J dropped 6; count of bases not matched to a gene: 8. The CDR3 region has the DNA TGTGCCAGCAGTGGGACTAGTGGATCGCAGACCCAGTACTTC. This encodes CASSGTSGSQTQYF.

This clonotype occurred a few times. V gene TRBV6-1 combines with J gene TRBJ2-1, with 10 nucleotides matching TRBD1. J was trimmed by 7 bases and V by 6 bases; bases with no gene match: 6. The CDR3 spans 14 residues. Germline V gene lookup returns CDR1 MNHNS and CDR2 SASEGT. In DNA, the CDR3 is TGTGCCAGCAGGGAGACAGGGGGCCGGAATGAGCAGTTCTTC. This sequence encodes CASRETGGRNEQFF.

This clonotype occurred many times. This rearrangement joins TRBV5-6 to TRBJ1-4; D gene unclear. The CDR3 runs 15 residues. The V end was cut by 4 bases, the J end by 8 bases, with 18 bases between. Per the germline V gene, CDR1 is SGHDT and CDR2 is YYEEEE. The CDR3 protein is CASSDSTTEREKLFF. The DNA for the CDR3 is TGTGCCAGCAGCGATTCAACTACCGAAAGGGAAAAACTGTTTTTT.

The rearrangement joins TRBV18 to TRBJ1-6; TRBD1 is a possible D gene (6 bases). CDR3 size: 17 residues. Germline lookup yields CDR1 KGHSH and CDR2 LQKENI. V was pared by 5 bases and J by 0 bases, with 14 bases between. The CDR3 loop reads CASSFGQPSSYNSPLHF. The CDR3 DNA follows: TGTGCCAGCTCATTCGGACAGCCGAGCTCCTATAATTCACCCCTCCACTTT.

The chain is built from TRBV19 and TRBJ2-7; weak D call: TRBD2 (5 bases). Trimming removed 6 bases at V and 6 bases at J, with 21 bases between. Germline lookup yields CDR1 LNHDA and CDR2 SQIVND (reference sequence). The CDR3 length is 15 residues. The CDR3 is CASSISPWTLGEQYF. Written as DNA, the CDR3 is TGTGCCAGTAGCATATCCCCCTGGACTCTGGGCGAGCAGTACTTC.

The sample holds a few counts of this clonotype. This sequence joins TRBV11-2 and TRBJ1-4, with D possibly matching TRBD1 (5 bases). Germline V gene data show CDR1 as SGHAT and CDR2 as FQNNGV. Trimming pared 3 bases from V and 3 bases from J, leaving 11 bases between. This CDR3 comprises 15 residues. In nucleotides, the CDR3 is TGTGCCAGCAGCTTTAATTCAGGGTCTAATGAAAAACTGTTTTTT. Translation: CASSFNSGSNEKLFF.

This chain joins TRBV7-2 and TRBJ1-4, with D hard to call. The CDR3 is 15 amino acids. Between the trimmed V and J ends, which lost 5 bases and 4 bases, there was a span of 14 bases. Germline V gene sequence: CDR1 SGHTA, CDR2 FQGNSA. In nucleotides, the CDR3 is TGTGCCAGCAGCCGGACCGGCATTGGTAATGAAAAACTGTTTTTT. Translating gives CASSRTGIGNEKLFF.

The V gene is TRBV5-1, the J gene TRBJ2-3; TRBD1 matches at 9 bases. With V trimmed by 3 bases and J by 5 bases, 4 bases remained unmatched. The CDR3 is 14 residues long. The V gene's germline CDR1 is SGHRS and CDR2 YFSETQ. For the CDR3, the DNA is TGCGCCAGCAGCTCTGGACAGGGGATAGATACGCAGTATTTT. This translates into CASSSGQGIDTQYF.

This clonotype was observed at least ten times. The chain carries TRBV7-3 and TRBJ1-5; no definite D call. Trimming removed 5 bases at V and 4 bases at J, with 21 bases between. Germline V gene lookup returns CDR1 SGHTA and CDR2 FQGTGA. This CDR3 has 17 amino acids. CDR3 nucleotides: TGTGCCAGCAGCCCGAATCCACAAGATGACCTAAATCAGCCCCAGCATTTT. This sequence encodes CASSPNPQDDLNQPQHF.

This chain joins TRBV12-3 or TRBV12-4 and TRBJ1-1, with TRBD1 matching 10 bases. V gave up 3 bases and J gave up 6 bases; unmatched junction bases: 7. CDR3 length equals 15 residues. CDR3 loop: CASSFLGTGDSEAFF. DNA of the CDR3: TGTGCCAGCAGTTTCCTAGGGACAGGGGATTCTGAAGCTTTCTTT.

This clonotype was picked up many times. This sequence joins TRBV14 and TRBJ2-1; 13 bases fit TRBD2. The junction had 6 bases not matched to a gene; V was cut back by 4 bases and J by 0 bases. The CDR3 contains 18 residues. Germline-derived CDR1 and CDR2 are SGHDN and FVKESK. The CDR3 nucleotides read TGTGCCAGCAGCCGAGAGACTAGCGGGAGGAGCTCCTACAATGAGCAGTTCTTC. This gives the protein CASSRETSGRSSYNEQFF. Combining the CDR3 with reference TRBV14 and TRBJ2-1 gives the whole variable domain EAGVTQFPSHSVIEKGQTVTLRCDPISGHDNLYWYRRVMGKEIKFLLHFVKESKQDESGMPNNRFLAERTGGTYSTLKVQPAELEDSGVYFCASSRETSGRSSYNEQFFGPGTRLTVL.

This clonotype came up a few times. CDR3 amino acids: CASSASGGGPDTQYF. The CDR3 region has the DNA TGTGCCAGCAGCGCAAGCGGGGGCGGTCCAGATACGCAGTATTTT. The chain combines TRBV9 with TRBJ2-3, with 8 bases aligning to TRBD2. This CDR3 has 15 residues. CDR1 is SGDLS, CDR2 YYNGEE, per germline. The trim removed 3 bases at V and 4 bases at J, leaving 7 bases unmatched.

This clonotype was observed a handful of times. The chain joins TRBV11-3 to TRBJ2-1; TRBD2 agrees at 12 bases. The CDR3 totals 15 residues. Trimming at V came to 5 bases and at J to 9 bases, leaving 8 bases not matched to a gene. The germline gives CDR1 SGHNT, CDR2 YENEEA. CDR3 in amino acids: CASSPSSGGAGEQFF. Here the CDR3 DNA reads TGTGCCAGCAGCCCCTCTAGCGGGGGGGCCGGTGAGCAGTTCTTC.